Presented here are 27 T cell receptor beta chains from one specimen sequenced in a study of blood T cell repertoires in COVID-19. The protocol was immunoSEQ multiplex PCR, while the TCRdb copy is restricted to in-frame clones and leaves out a portion. The data show tens of thousands of clones, with roughly 80% seen just once and nearly 25% held by the top ten. The sequenced sample was peripheral blood. The receptors shown here come from a man older than 75 with active or convalescent COVID-19.

This chain links TRBV28 with TRBJ1-2, with D maybe TRBD1 (5 bases). This CDR3 is 12 amino acids long. Trimming removed 2 bases at V and 6 bases at J, with 7 bases between. Germline V lookup: CDR1 MDHEN, CDR2 SYDVKM. CDR3 DNA sequence: TGTGCCAGCAGTTTAGTAGGGGATGGCTACACCTTC. This encodes CASSLVGDGYTF.

V usage is TRBV25-1 and J usage is TRBJ1-2, with 7 bases fitting TRBD1. Germline V CDR1 and CDR2: MGHDK, SYGVNS. The trim removed 4 bases at V and 2 bases at J, leaving 4 bases unmatched. The CDR3 runs 14 residues. CDR3 nucleotides: TGTGCCAGCAGTGGCCGGACAGGAAACTATGGCTACACCTTC. It specifies CASSGRTGNYGYTF.

The chain recombines TRBV5-4 with TRBJ1-1; 7 bases agree with TRBD1. The junction had 3 bases not matched to a gene; V was cut back by 0 bases and J by 1 base. Germline assignment: CDR1 SGHNT and CDR2 YYREEE (reference sequence). CDR3 length: 15 amino acids. The CDR3 nucleotides are TGTGCCAGCAGCTTGGTGGGGACAGCGAACACTGAAGCTTTCTTT. This encodes CASSLVGTANTEAFF.

The J gene is TRBJ1-2, the V gene TRBV27, with TRBD1 matching over 7 bases. Germline values: CDR1 MNHEY, CDR2 SMNVEV (reference sequence). The V and J ends lost 5 bases and 0 bases, in that order; junction bases with no gene match: 9. This CDR3 region has 16 residues. For the CDR3, the DNA is TGTGCCAGCAGTCCTAAGACAGGGCACTCTAACTATGGCTACACCTTC. Its protein is CASSPKTGHSNYGYTF.

The V and J genes are TRBV4-1 and TRBJ2-1; 8 bases fit TRBD1. The V segment lost 0 bases and the J segment 2 bases; nucleotides outside the gene matches: 6. The CDR3 is 17 amino acids. CDR1 and CDR2 from the germline V gene are MGHRA and YSYEKL. DNA of the CDR3: TGCGCCAGCAGCCAAGATCCCACAGGGGGTCCCTACAATGAGCAGTTCTTC. It specifies CASSQDPTGGPYNEQFF.

The chain is built from TRBV10-1 and TRBJ1-1, with D possibly being TRBD1 (5 bases). This CDR3 spans 14 amino acids. Trimming removed 0 bases from V and 4 bases from J, with 9 bases in between. CDR1 and CDR2 from the germline V gene are WNHNN and SYGVQD (reference sequence). The CDR3 is CASSESGLATEAFF. The CDR3 coding sequence is TGCGCCAGCAGTGAGTCGGGGCTGGCCACTGAAGCTTTCTTT.

The chain links TRBV18 to TRBJ2-3, with D maybe TRBD2 (6 bases). V lost 3 bases and J 4 bases, leaving 11 bases between the germline ends. The germline gives CDR1 KGHSH, CDR2 LQKENI. The CDR3 is 14 residues long. CDR3 in DNA: TGTGCCAGCTCACCGGGTAGCGGTGCAGATACGCAGTATTTT. It yields the protein CASSPGSGADTQYF.

This chain joins TRBV19 and TRBJ1-1, with D uncertain. CDR1 and CDR2 from the germline V gene are LNHDA and SQIVND (reference sequence). Trimming shortened V by 3 bases and J by 1 base, and 9 bases separated the two germline ends. This CDR3 spans 14 amino acids. Here the CDR3 reads CASSIRGGNTEAFF. The CDR3 nucleotides read TGTGCCAGTAGTATTCGGGGAGGGAACACTGAAGCTTTCTTT.

Ten or more counts support this clone. The chain's CDR3 is CASSPVLAGAETQYF. Here the CDR3 DNA reads TGCGCCAGCAGCCCCGTTCTAGCGGGGGCAGAGACCCAGTACTTC. The V call is TRBV4-3, the J call TRBJ2-5; 10 positions agree with TRBD2. The CDR3 totals 15 residues. Losses at the gene ends were 4 bases for V and 4 bases for J; bases not matched to a gene: 6. Germline V gene data show CDR1 as LGHNA and CDR2 as YSLEER.

The chain uses TRBV7-9 and TRBJ1-6; 7 bases map to TRBD1. V lost 7 bases, J lost 7 bases, and 13 bases stayed unmatched. The CDR3 covers 16 residues. Germline CDR1 is SEHNR and CDR2 is FQNEAQ (reference sequence). The CDR3 DNA follows: TGTGCCAGCAAGCCCCGGACAGGAGATCCGAATTCACCCCTCCACTTT. Its protein is CASKPRTGDPNSPLHF.

V gene TRBV28 combines with J gene TRBJ1-2; possible D gene TRBD1, 6 bases. Germline values: CDR1 MDHEN, CDR2 SYDVKM. V was pared by 5 bases and J by 5 bases, with 12 bases between. This CDR3 spans 13 amino acids. The CDR3 is CASSPWGPYGYTF. CDR3 bases: TGTGCCAGCAGTCCTTGGGGGCCGTATGGCTACACCTTC.

The table lists this clone with a count of one. The chain carries TRBV28 and TRBJ1-1; D is undetermined. Trimming took 5 bases from V and 1 from J, leaving 14 bases between them. Per the germline V gene, CDR1 is MDHEN and CDR2 is SYDVKM. The CDR3 loop spans 15 amino acids. The CDR3 sequence is CASSPAAGRNTEAFF. CDR3 sequence (DNA): TGTGCCAGCAGTCCTGCCGCGGGCAGGAACACTGAAGCTTTCTTT.

The chain uses TRBV6-6 and TRBJ1-6; 7 bases match TRBD1. V gave up 6 bases and J gave up 7 bases; unmatched junction bases: 6. This CDR3 spans 14 amino acids. Germline V gene data show CDR1 as MNHNY and CDR2 as SVGAGI (reference sequence). CDR3 residues: CASSVDRENSPLHF. CDR3 sequence (DNA): TGTGCCAGCAGCGTAGACAGGGAAAATTCACCCCTCCACTTT.

The chain couples TRBV19 to TRBJ2-1; possible D gene TRBD1, 5 bases. Germline CDR1 and CDR2: LNHDA and SQIVND (reference sequence). The germline V and J ends were trimmed by 5 bases and 4 bases, with 9 bases remaining between them. The CDR3 is 13 amino acids. The CDR3 protein is CASSVTEYNEQFF. The CDR3 nucleotides read TGTGCCAGTAGTGTGACAGAATACAATGAGCAGTTCTTC.

This clone was seen just once. J is TRBJ1-1 and V is TRBV18; TRBD1 matches at 9 bases. The CDR3 is 15 residues long. Germline lookup yields CDR1 KGHSH and CDR2 LQKENI. J lost 5 bases, V lost 1 base, and 5 bases had no gene match. DNA of the CDR3: TGTGCCAGCTCACCACGTGAGACAGGGGGAACTGAAGCTTTCTTT. Its translation is CASSPRETGGTEAFF.

On this clone: Distinct nucleotide sequences in the sample also encode this CDR3. The J gene is TRBJ1-2, the V gene TRBV6-5, with 7 bases that match TRBD1. There are 13 residues in the CDR3. V lost 5 bases, J lost 3 bases, and 3 bases stayed unmatched. CDR1 and CDR2 from the germline V gene are MNHEY and SVGAGI. The CDR3 is CASSPDRDYGYTF. In DNA, the CDR3 is TGTGCCAGCAGTCCCGACAGGGACTATGGCTACACCTTC.

The chain uses TRBV2 and TRBJ1-1; TRBD1 might be the D (5 bases). Germline CDR1 reads SNHLY; CDR2 reads FYNNEI. CDR3 length equals 15 residues. Between the trimmed V and J ends, which lost 6 bases and 0 bases, there was a span of 14 bases. This CDR3 reads CASSLGGNLNTEAFF. The DNA of the CDR3 is TGTGCCAGCAGCTTGGGGGGGAACTTGAACACTGAAGCTTTCTTT. The whole variable domain, remainder taken from reference TRBV2 and TRBJ1-1, is EPEVTQTPSHQVTQMGQEVILRCVPISNHLYFYWYRQILGQKVEFLVSFYNNEISEKSEIFDDQFSVERPDGSNFTLKIRSTKLEDSAMYFCASSLGGNLNTEAFFGQGTRLTVV.

This chain links TRBV25-1 with TRBJ1-4; tentatively, D is TRBD1 (5 bases). V was pared by 0 bases and J by 6 bases, with 17 bases between. The germline V gene has CDR1 MGHDK and CDR2 SYGVNS. This CDR3 has 17 amino acids. The CDR3 loop is CASSEYIGGPQDEKLFF. The DNA for the CDR3 is TGTGCCAGCAGTGAATATATCGGGGGACCACAGGATGAAAAACTGTTTTTT.

The gene calls are TRBV7-2 and TRBJ2-3; 7 nucleotides match TRBD2. Germline CDR1 is SGHTA and CDR2 is FQGNSA. J gave up 7 bases and V 7 bases, and 14 bases lay outside the gene matches. CDR3 size: 15 residues. The CDR3 region is CASTLGGGPQYTQYF. The CDR3 DNA reads as TGTGCCAGCACCCTGGGGGGGGGACCACAATATACGCAGTATTTT.

The sample holds a few counts of this clone. The chain has TRBV30 and TRBJ2-2; D is perhaps TRBD2 (6 bases). Germline V CDR1 and CDR2: GTSNPN, SVGIG (reference sequence). The CDR3 has 15 residues. V was cut by 1 base and J by 7 bases, with 16 bases left in between. DNA for the CDR3: TGTGCCTGGAGTGCCCATAGGATGGGGGGCGGGGAGCTGTTTTTT. Residues: CAWSAHRMGGGELFF.

The CDR3 spells CASSPLGRGANYGYTF. Written as DNA, the CDR3 is TGTGCCAGCAGCCCCTTGGGCAGGGGGGCCAACTATGGCTACACCTTC. The V gene is TRBV4-2, the J gene TRBJ1-2; 7 bases map to TRBD1. There are 16 residues in the CDR3. The germline gives CDR1 LGHNA, CDR2 YNFKEQ. Trimming cost V 4 bases and J 2 bases; bases outside gene matches: 10.

This clone was found many times. The CDR3 nucleotides read TGTGCCTGGGGCCGGGGGGGCACAGATACGCAGTATTTT. Amino acids: CAWGRGGTDTQYF. The gene calls are TRBV30 and TRBJ2-3; 7 bases align to TRBD2. The CDR3 totals 13 residues. V was pared by 5 bases and J by 1 base, with 3 bases of the junction left unmatched. The germline CDR1 and CDR2 sequences are GTSNPN and SVGIG (reference sequence). The full variable domain, with the rest looked up from reference TRBV30 and TRBJ2-3, is SQTIHQWPATLVQPVGSPLSLECTVEGTSNPNLYWYRQAAGRGLQLLFYSVGIGQISSEVPQNLSASRPQDRQFILSSKKLLLSDSGFYLCAWGRGGTDTQYFGPGTRLTVL.

This clone came up once. This chain links TRBV6-1 with TRBJ1-4; weak D call: TRBD1 (5 bases). The V and J ends lost 1 base and 2 bases respectively, with 14 bases between them. The CDR3 runs 17 residues. CDR1 and CDR2 (germline): MNHNS, SASEGT. The CDR3 bases are TGTGCCAGCAGTGAAGGAGGAAAGGGGTGGACTAATGAAAAACTGTTTTTT. The encoded protein is CASSEGGKGWTNEKLFF.

The chain employs TRBV20-1 and TRBJ2-3; tentatively, D is TRBD2 (7 bases). CDR1 is DFQATT, CDR2 SNEGSKA, per germline (reference sequence). The CDR3 has 15 residues. V shed 3 bases and J shed 2 bases, with 15 bases lying between them. The CDR3 nucleotides read TGCAGTGCTAGTTCGGCGGGGGACATCACAGATACGCAGTATTTT. It specifies CSASSAGDITDTQYF.

The chain joins TRBV6-5 to TRBJ2-2; D perhaps matches TRBD1 (5 bases). This CDR3 is built from 14 residues. Trimming cost V 6 bases and J 0 bases, with 8 bases left between them. Germline CDR1 MNHEY, CDR2 SVGAGI. The CDR3 DNA follows: TGTGCCAGCAGCGGACATACGAACACCGGGGAGCTGTTTTTT. Translating gives CASSGHTNTGELFF.

J is TRBJ1-5 and V is TRBV10-1; D uncertain. The V end lost 4 bases, the J end lost 7 bases, and 26 bases lay between the germline ends. The CDR3 runs to 18 residues. CDR1 WNHNN and CDR2 SYGVQD come from the germline V gene (reference sequence). The DNA for the CDR3 is TGCGCCAGCAGTGTGGGCCCCTTGCTGGCCCATCGGGGACAGCCCCAGCATTTT. The encoded protein is CASSVGPLLAHRGQPQHF.

The chain carries TRBV27 and TRBJ1-1, with D possibly matching TRBD1 (5 bases). Trimming stripped 3 bases from V and 6 bases from J, with 11 bases between. This CDR3 region has 13 residues. Per the germline V gene, CDR1 is MNHEY and CDR2 is SMNVEV (reference sequence). The CDR3 coding sequence is TGTGCCAGCAGTTTCTCGGGACTGTCTGAAGCTTTCTTT. It codes for CASSFSGLSEAFF.